The 16 T cell receptor beta chains reported below all come from one sample, sequenced in a study of blood T cell repertoires in COVID-19. Sequencing used immunoSEQ multiplex PCR; TCRdb keeps in-frame clones, though not all of them. The sample lists about 140,000 clones, about four fifths occurring once. The sequenced material came from PBMCs or T cells enriched from blood (not recorded which). Every receptor here comes from a man aged 40-49 years with acute COVID-19.

This clone was detected only once. The chain uses TRBV10-2 and TRBJ2-7; TRBD2 matches at 13 bases. The CDR3 length is 22 residues. CDR1 WSHSY and CDR2 SAAADI come from the germline V gene. V was clipped by 4 bases and J by 3 bases; unmatched bases: 24. For the CDR3, the DNA is TGCGCCAGCAGTGGTTGGAGCGACAGGGGGACTAGCGGGGAGTCCAGCTACTACGAGCAGTACTTC. It is translated as CASSGWSDRGTSGESSYYEQYF.

V and J are TRBV27 and TRBJ1-6, with a tentative D call TRBD1 (6 bases). This CDR3 region has 14 residues. The V gene's germline CDR1 is MNHEY and CDR2 SMNVEV (reference sequence). With 5 bases removed from V and 6 bases from J, the gap between germline ends came to 11 bases. CDR3: CASSKQGTNSPLHF. The CDR3 DNA reads as TGTGCCAGCAGTAAACAGGGTACTAATTCACCCCTCCACTTT.

This chain uses TRBV19 with TRBJ1-6; 7 bases are shared with TRBD1. Trimming took 5 bases from V and 5 from J; bases not matched to a gene: 12. The germline V gene encodes CDR1 LNHDA and CDR2 SQIVND (reference sequence). This CDR3 is built from 17 residues. In nucleotides, the CDR3 is TGTGCCAGTAGTCAGGGGCCTCCAGGGGGTAATAATTCACCCCTCCACTTT. Protein product: CASSQGPPGGNNSPLHF.

This clone was observed a few times. V usage is TRBV6-1 and J usage is TRBJ1-5; D gene uncertain. The CDR3 loop spans 15 amino acids. V was pared by 1 base and J by 4 bases, with 11 bases between. Per the germline V gene, CDR1 is MNHNS and CDR2 is SASEGT. CDR3 nucleotide sequence: TGTGCCAGCAGTGAAGTGGGCGGGGTAAATCAGCCCCAGCATTTT. As protein: CASSEVGGVNQPQHF.

The J gene is TRBJ2-1, the V gene TRBV24-1, with TRBD1 matching 7 bases. After removal of 4 bases from V and 7 bases from J, the junction contained 9 bases not matched to a gene. Germline V lookup: CDR1 KGHDR, CDR2 SFDVKD. The CDR3 runs 15 residues. For the CDR3, the DNA is TGTGCCACCAGTGACCAGAGGGACAGCACTAATGAGCAGTTCTTC. It specifies CATSDQRDSTNEQFF.

The CDR3 DNA reads as TGTGCCAGTAGTAACAGGGGGATACAGGAAAAACTGTTTTTT. The encoded protein is CASSNRGIQEKLFF. The chain employs TRBV19 and TRBJ1-4, with 8 bases lining up with TRBD1. Germline V gene data show CDR1 as LNHDA and CDR2 as SQIVND (reference sequence). The CDR3 is made up of 14 amino acids. With 4 bases clipped from V and 8 bases from J, the junction kept 6 bases outside the gene matches.

The sample holds a few counts of this clone. The chain carries TRBV5-8 and TRBJ2-6, with a possible D match to TRBD1 (5 bases). V lost 4 bases to trimming and J lost 5 bases, with 13 bases between them. Per the germline V gene, CDR1 is SGHTS and CDR2 is YDEGEE. The CDR3 extends over 15 amino acids. CDR3 coding DNA: TGTGCCAGCAGCCACAGGCTTCGCCGGGCCAACGTCCTGACTTTC. Translation: CASSHRLRRANVLTF.

The rearrangement uses TRBV5-1 and TRBJ2-5; D is perhaps TRBD2 (6 bases). The V and J ends lost 1 base and 5 bases respectively, with 15 bases between them. Germline assignment: CDR1 SGHRS and CDR2 YFSETQ. CDR3 length equals 15 residues. CDR3 region: CASSLLTSSSETQYF. Written as DNA, the CDR3 is TGCGCCAGCAGCTTGCTGACTAGTTCATCGGAGACCCAGTACTTC. Full variable domain (missing parts from reference TRBV5-1 and TRBJ2-5): KAGVTQTPRYLIKTRGQQVTLSCSPISGHRSVSWYQQTPGQGLQFLFEYFSETQRNKGNFPGRFSGRQFSNSRSEMNVSTLELGDSALYLCASSLLTSSSETQYFGPGTRLLVL.

The chain employs TRBV4-1 and TRBJ1-1; TRBD1 might be the D (6 bases). CDR3 length: 16 amino acids. The V and J ends lost 0 bases and 4 bases respectively, with 15 bases between them. The V gene's germline CDR1 is MGHRA and CDR2 YSYEKL. CDR3 sequence: CASSQDRQAQFTEAFF. In nucleotides, the CDR3 is TGCGCCAGCAGCCAAGATCGACAGGCCCAGTTCACTGAAGCTTTCTTT.

The sample holds a few counts of this clone. This sequence joins TRBV28 and TRBJ1-1; D ambiguous. The germline CDR1 and CDR2 sequences are MDHEN and SYDVKM. This CDR3 has 12 amino acids. V was pared by 3 bases and J by 6 bases, with 8 bases between. Here the CDR3 DNA reads TGTGCCAGCAGTTTCGCGATTTCTGAAGCTTTCTTT. Protein: CASSFAISEAFF.

The genes are TRBV7-2 and TRBJ2-3; D is unresolved. This CDR3 is 12 amino acids long. Germline V gene sequence: CDR1 SGHTA, CDR2 FQGNSA. Deletions cut 1 base from V and 8 bases from J, with 7 bases between. The CDR3 sequence: CASSLVIGTQYF. The CDR3 DNA follows: TGTGCCAGCAGCTTAGTCATCGGTACGCAGTATTTT. The whole variable domain, filled in from reference TRBV7-2 and TRBJ2-3, reads GAGVSQSPSNKVTEKGKDVELRCDPISGHTALYWYRQSLGQGLEFLIYFQGNSAPDKSGLPSDRFSAERTGGSVSTLTIQRTQQEDSAVYLCASSLVIGTQYFGPGTRLTVL.

The gene calls are TRBV10-3 and TRBJ2-1, with a tentative D call TRBD1 (5 bases). The germline V gene encodes CDR1 ENHRY and CDR2 SYGVKD. V was cut by 10 bases and J by 8 bases, with 9 bases left in between. The CDR3 consists of 10 residues. CDR3 DNA sequence: TGTGCCACGGAAGGGGATGAGCAGTTCTTC. This sequence encodes CATEGDEQFF.

As concerns this clone: A read error may account for a junction end that differs from germline. The chain has TRBV6-4 and TRBJ2-7; maybe TRBD1 (5 bases). The V gene's germline CDR1 is MRHNA and CDR2 SNTAGT. This CDR3 contains 11 residues. The CDR3 region is CASSDSETAPF. CDR3 in DNA: TGTGCCAGCAGTGACTCGGAGACAGCTCCGTTC.

The chain couples TRBV7-9 to TRBJ2-3; D is perhaps TRBD1 (5 bases). The germline V and J ends were trimmed by 3 bases and 0 bases, with 10 bases remaining between them. The CDR3 runs 15 residues. The germline CDR1 and CDR2 sequences are SEHNR and FQNEAQ (reference sequence). CDR3 protein: CASSLGQGSTDTQYF. The CDR3 DNA reads TGTGCCAGCAGCTTGGGTCAGGGAAGCACAGATACGCAGTATTTT.

The CDR3 nucleotides read TGCAGCGTTGAAGACCCGGACATCCGCTACAATGAGCAGTTCTTC. Translating it yields CSVEDPDIRYNEQFF. The rearrangement joins TRBV29-1 to TRBJ2-1; a possible D gene is TRBD1 (5 bases). The V gene's germline CDR1 is SQVTM and CDR2 ANQGSEA. V was shortened by 0 bases and J by 3 bases, with 12 bases between the two germline ends. The CDR3 loop spans 15 amino acids.

The chain employs TRBV4-3 and TRBJ2-3, with TRBD2 matching over 13 bases. The junction had 3 bases not matched to a gene; V was cut back by 2 bases and J by 4 bases. CDR3 length: 16 residues. CDR1 is LGHNA and CDR2 is YSLEER in the germline V gene. In DNA, the CDR3 is TGCGCCAGCAGCCAATTCACTAGCGGGGGGGCAGATACGCAGTATTTT. Protein sequence: CASSQFTSGGADTQYF.